This entry lists 13 T cell receptor beta chains sequenced from one sample in a study of blood T cell repertoires in COVID-19. Data came from immunoSEQ multiplex PCR; TCRdb stores just in-frame clones and leaves some out. This sample has over 25,000 clones, with approximately 91% found just once. Specimen: peripheral blood. These receptors came from an older man with active COVID-19.

This sequence joins TRBV5-4 and TRBJ1-3; maybe TRBD1 (5 bases). The V and J ends lost 0 bases and 0 bases respectively, with 10 bases between them. Germline loops: CDR1 SGHNT, CDR2 YYREEE (reference sequence). This CDR3 region has 16 residues. The DNA of the CDR3 is TGTGCCAGCAGCTTGGGGACACCTGACTCTGGAAACACCATATATTTT. Translated, it gives CASSLGTPDSGNTIYF.

The genes are TRBV9 and TRBJ2-1; D perhaps matches TRBD2 (6 bases). This CDR3 has 16 residues. Germline assignment: CDR1 SGDLS and CDR2 YYNGEE. Trimming took 0 bases from V and 0 from J, leaving 10 bases between them. CDR3 bases: TGTGCCAGCAGCGTAGAGGGGCGGGGCTCCTACAATGAGCAGTTCTTC. This sequence encodes CASSVEGRGSYNEQFF. Full variable domain (missing parts from reference TRBV9 and TRBJ2-1): DSGVTQTPKHLITATGQRVTLRCSPRSGDLSVYWYQQSLDQGLQFLIQYYNGEERAKGNILERFSAQQFPDLHSELNLSSLELGDSALYFCASSVEGRGSYNEQFFGPGTRLTVL.

This clone was recorded once. The rearrangement joins TRBV27 to TRBJ1-1, with a possible D match to TRBD1 (6 bases). V was shortened by 0 bases and J by 2 bases, with 19 bases between the two germline ends. Germline CDR1 MNHEY, CDR2 SMNVEV (reference sequence). The CDR3 runs to 18 residues. CDR3 coding DNA: TGTGCCAGCAGTTTATCCGTACCTGGGGCCAGGGGCAACACTGAAGCTTTCTTT. This gives the protein CASSLSVPGARGNTEAFF.

This clone was observed a single time. The genes are TRBV9 and TRBJ1-6, with 7 bases aligning to TRBD1. Germline lookup yields CDR1 SGDLS and CDR2 YYNGEE. With V trimmed by 4 bases and J by 12 bases, 19 bases remained unmatched. The CDR3 is 17 amino acids. CDR3 in amino acids: CASSSAAAGGTKGPLHF. DNA of the CDR3: TGTGCCAGCAGCTCCGCCGCGGCAGGGGGAACGAAGGGACCCCTCCACTTT.

DNA for the CDR3: TGTGCCAGCAGTTTTAATTGGAGGAGCTCTGGAAACACCATATATTTT. It translates to CASSFNWRSSGNTIYF. The chain carries TRBV6-2 or TRBV6-3 and TRBJ1-3; D gene uncertain. The V end lost 4 bases, the J end lost 0 bases, and 13 bases lay between the germline ends. This CDR3 contains 16 residues. Germline-derived CDR1 and CDR2 are MNHEY and SVGEGT.

This clone was recorded only once. This chain links TRBV14 with TRBJ2-7; D ambiguous. The V gene's germline CDR1 is SGHDN and CDR2 FVKESK. This CDR3 contains 11 residues. With 4 bases removed from V and 6 bases from J, the gap between germline ends came to 7 bases. For the CDR3, the DNA is TGTGCCAGCAGCCTACGGAGCGAGCAGTACTTC. Its translation is CASSLRSEQYF.

The chain combines TRBV29-1 with TRBJ1-5, with TRBD1 matching 10 bases. There are 15 residues in the CDR3. Looked up from germline, CDR1 is SQVTM and CDR2 is ANQGSEA. V shed 4 bases and J 3 bases; nucleotides not matched to a gene: 6. CDR3 in amino acids: CSVASGTGDNQPQHF. The CDR3, as DNA: TGCAGCGTTGCATCCGGGACAGGGGACAATCAGCCCCAGCATTTT.

The chain carries TRBV7-2 and TRBJ1-2, with 9 bases lining up with TRBD1. V shed 6 bases, J shed 8 bases, and the junction held 10 bases outside the gene matches. Germline assignment: CDR1 SGHTA and CDR2 FQGNSA. The CDR3 sequence is 14 residues long. The CDR3 protein is CASSYLRTGEGYTF. DNA of the CDR3: TGTGCCAGCAGTTACCTTAGGACAGGGGAGGGCTACACCTTC.

Only a few counts were recorded for this clone. J is TRBJ2-1 and V is TRBV6-2 or TRBV6-3, with D possibly TRBD2 on 5 matching bases. Trimming pared 1 base from V and 4 bases from J, leaving 11 bases between. The CDR3 consists of 15 residues. CDR1 and CDR2 (germline): MNHEY, SVGEGT. The CDR3 DNA reads TGTGCCAGCAGTTACTTTAGCGAGAATTACAATGAGCAGTTCTTC. Translation: CASSYFSENYNEQFF.

The genes are TRBV24-1 and TRBJ2-1, with a possible D match to TRBD2 (7 bases). The V end was cut by 5 bases, the J end by 1 base, with 17 bases between. CDR1 is KGHDR and CDR2 is SFDVKD in the germline V gene. This CDR3 spans 17 amino acids. CDR3 sequence: CATSGGGAGDSYNEQFF. The CDR3 region has the DNA TGTGCCACCAGTGGGGGGGGCGCGGGAGATTCCTACAATGAGCAGTTCTTC.

This clone came up once. The chain joins TRBV6-5 to TRBJ2-1; 9 bases match TRBD2. Germline V gene sequence: CDR1 MNHEY, CDR2 SVGAGI. CDR3 length: 15 residues. V lost 6 bases, J lost 7 bases, and 10 bases stayed unmatched. In DNA, the CDR3 is TGTGCCAGCAGAGCCGGGACTAGCTATGGGAATGAGCAGTTCTTC. Translated: CASRAGTSYGNEQFF.

This rearrangement joins TRBV6-5 to TRBJ2-3; 8 bases fit TRBD1. The germline gives CDR1 MNHEY, CDR2 SVGAGI. This CDR3 has 15 amino acids. V lost 5 bases to trimming and J lost 2 bases; unmatched junction nucleotides: 6. In DNA form, the CDR3 reads TGTGCCAGCAGTCTGACAGGGGCGACCACAGATACGCAGTATTTT. It is translated as CASSLTGATTDTQYF.

This clone was seen once. The chain is built from TRBV9 and TRBJ2-5; 8 positions match TRBD2. V shed 4 bases, J shed 1 base, and the junction held 12 bases outside the gene matches. Looked up from germline, CDR1 is SGDLS and CDR2 is YYNGEE. This CDR3 has 17 amino acids. This CDR3 is CASSLGRTSNLQETQYF. The CDR3 DNA reads TGTGCCAGCAGCCTCGGGAGGACTAGCAATCTCCAAGAGACCCAGTACTTC.